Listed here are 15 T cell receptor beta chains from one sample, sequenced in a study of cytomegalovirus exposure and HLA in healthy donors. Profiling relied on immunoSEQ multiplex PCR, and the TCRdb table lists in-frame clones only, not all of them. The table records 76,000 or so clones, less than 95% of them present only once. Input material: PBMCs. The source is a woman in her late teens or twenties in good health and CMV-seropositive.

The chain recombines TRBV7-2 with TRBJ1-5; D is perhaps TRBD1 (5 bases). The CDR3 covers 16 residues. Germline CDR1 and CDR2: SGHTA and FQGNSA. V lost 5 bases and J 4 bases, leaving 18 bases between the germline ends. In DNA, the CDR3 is TGTGCCAGCAGCCTAGGGACTCCGGCACTGAATCAGCCCCAGCATTTT. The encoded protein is CASSLGTPALNQPQHF.

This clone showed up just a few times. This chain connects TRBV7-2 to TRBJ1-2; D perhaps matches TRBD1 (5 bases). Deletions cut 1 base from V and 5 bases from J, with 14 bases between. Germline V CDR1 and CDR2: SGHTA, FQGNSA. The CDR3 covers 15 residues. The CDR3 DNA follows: TGTGCCAGCAGCTTAGAGCCCGAGTCAGGGTATGGCTACACCTTC. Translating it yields CASSLEPESGYGYTF.

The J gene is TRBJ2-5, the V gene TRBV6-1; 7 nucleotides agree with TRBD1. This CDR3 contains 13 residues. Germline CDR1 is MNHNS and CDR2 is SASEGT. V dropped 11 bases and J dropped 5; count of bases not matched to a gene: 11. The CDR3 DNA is TGTGCCGTTAGAGGGGGCGCCGGGGAGACCCAGTACTTC. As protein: CAVRGGAGETQYF.

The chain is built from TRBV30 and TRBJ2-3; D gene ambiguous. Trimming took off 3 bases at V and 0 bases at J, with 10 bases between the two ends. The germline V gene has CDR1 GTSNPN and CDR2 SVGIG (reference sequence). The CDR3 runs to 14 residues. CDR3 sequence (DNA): TGTGCCTGGAGAGACTGGCGCAGCACAGATACGCAGTATTTT. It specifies CAWRDWRSTDTQYF.

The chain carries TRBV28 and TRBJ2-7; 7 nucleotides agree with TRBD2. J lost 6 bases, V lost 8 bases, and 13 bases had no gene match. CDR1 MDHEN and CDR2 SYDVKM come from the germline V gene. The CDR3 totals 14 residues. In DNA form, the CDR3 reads TGTGCCAGCGGGGCGGGGGTAGCGGCGGCCGAGCAGTACTTC. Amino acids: CASGAGVAAAEQYF.

The CDR3 bases are TGTGCCAGCAGCTTGTTCTCCCCGGGACTAGCGGGTGCCTACAATGAGCAGTTCTTC. It yields the protein CASSLFSPGLAGAYNEQFF. The V call is TRBV5-6, the J call TRBJ2-1, with TRBD2 identical over 12 bases. This CDR3 has 19 amino acids. V shed 1 base, J shed 2 bases, and the junction held 10 bases outside the gene matches. CDR1 is SGHDT, CDR2 YYEEEE, per germline.

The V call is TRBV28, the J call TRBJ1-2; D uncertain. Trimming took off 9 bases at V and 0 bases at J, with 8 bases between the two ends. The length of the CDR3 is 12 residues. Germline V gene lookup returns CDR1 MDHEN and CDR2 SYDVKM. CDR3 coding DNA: TGTGCCAGTCGATCAGCTAACTATGGCTACACCTTC. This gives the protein CASRSANYGYTF.

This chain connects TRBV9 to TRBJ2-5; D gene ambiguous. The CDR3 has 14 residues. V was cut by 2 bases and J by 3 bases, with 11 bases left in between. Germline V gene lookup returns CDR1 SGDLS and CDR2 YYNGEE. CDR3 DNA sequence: TGTGCCAGCAGCGTTAGCCCTGAAGAAGAGACCCAGTACTTC. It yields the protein CASSVSPEEETQYF. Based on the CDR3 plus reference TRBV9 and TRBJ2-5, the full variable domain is DSGVTQTPKHLITATGQRVTLRCSPRSGDLSVYWYQQSLDQGLQFLIQYYNGEERAKGNILERFSAQQFPDLHSELNLSSLELGDSALYFCASSVSPEEETQYFGPGTRLLVL.

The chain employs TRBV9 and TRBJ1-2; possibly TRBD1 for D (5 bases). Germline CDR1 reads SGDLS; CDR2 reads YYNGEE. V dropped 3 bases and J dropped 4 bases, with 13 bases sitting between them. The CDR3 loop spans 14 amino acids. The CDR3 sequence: CASSGGRDSYGYTF. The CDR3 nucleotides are TGTGCCAGCAGCGGGGGGAGGGATAGCTATGGCTACACCTTC.

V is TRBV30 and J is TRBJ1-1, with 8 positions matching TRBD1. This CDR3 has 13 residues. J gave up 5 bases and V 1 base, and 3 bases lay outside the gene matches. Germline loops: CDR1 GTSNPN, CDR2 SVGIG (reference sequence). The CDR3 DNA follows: TGTGCCTGGAGTGGAACAGGGGGAACTGAAGCTTTCTTT. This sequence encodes CAWSGTGGTEAFF. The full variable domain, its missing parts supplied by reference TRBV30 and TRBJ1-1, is SQTIHQWPATLVQPVGSPLSLECTVEGTSNPNLYWYRQAAGRGLQLLFYSVGIGQISSEVPQNLSASRPQDRQFILSSKKLLLSDSGFYLCAWSGTGGTEAFFGQGTRLTVV.

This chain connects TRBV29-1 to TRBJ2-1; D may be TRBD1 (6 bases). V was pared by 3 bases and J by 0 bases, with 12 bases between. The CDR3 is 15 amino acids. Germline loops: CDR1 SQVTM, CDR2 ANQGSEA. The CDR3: CSVEGASSSYNEQFF. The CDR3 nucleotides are TGCAGCGTTGAGGGGGCTTCGAGCTCCTACAATGAGCAGTTCTTC.

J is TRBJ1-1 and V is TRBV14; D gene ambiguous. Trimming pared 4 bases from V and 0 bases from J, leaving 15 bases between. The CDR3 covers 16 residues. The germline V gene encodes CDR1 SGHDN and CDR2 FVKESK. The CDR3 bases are TGTGCCAGCAGCCCCTGGGGAGGGCCAATGAACACTGAAGCTTTCTTT. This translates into CASSPWGGPMNTEAFF.

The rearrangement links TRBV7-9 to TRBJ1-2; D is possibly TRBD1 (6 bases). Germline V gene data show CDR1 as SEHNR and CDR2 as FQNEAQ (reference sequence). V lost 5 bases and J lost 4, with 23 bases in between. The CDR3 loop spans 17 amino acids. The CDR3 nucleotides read TGTGCCAGCAGCCACAAGGGGGGGAACACGGGCTTCTATGGCTACACCTTC. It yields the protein CASSHKGGNTGFYGYTF.

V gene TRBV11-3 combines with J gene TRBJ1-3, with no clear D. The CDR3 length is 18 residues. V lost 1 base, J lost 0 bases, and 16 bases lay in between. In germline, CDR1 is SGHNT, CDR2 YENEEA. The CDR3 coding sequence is TGTGCCAGCAGCTTAGTAACCTTCTCGCCCAGCTCTGGAAACACCATATATTTT. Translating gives CASSLVTFSPSSGNTIYF.

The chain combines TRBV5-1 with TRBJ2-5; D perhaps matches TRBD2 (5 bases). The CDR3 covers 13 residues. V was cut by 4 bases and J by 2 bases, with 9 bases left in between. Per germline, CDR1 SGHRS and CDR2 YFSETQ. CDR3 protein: CASSLGKQETQYF. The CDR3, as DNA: TGCGCCAGCAGCCTCGGGAAACAAGAGACCCAGTACTTC.